The 18 T cell receptor beta chains reported below all come from one sample, sequenced in a study of post-analysis software for immune sequencing data. Their recognized antigens are unknown. Unique molecular identifiers featured in each of the TCR beta cDNA libraries. Via MiXCR, TCRdb re-called the PCR reads, giving one row per CDR3 protein. The sample has approximately 660,000 distinct CDR3 sequences, 59% seen once. Study-level points and caveats: TRBV5-6, TRBV5-1 and TRBV20-1 belonged to a set of roughly 5 TRBV segments that were more frequent in patients than controls.

Sequenced input: blood. The receptors derive from a girl aged 2 to 10 with multiple sclerosis.

This clonotype appeared once. The chain couples TRBV20-1 to TRBJ2-3; the D is unclear. The CDR3 is 12 amino acids. Trimming pared 2 bases from V and 4 bases from J, leaving 7 bases between. Germline V gene sequence: CDR1 DFQATT, CDR2 SNEGSKA (reference sequence). The CDR3 region has the DNA TGCAGTGCTAGACCCGGATCAGATACGCAGTATTTT. Its protein product is CSARPGSDTQYF.

This chain links TRBV12-3 or TRBV12-4 with TRBJ1-5, with no clear D. The CDR3 spans 12 residues. Trimming removed 7 bases from V and 6 bases from J, with 10 bases in between. CDR3 in DNA: TGTGCCAGCACCGGTTCCGCTCAGCCCCAGCATTTT. Amino acid sequence: CASTGSAQPQHF.

This clonotype was counted between two and nine times. The chain uses TRBV7-9 and TRBJ1-1; D might be TRBD1 (5 bases). V lost 5 bases to trimming and J lost 1 base, with 8 bases between them. CDR1 and CDR2 (germline): SEHNR, FQNEAQ (reference sequence). The CDR3 consists of 13 residues. The CDR3 protein is CASSRGGNTEAFF. The CDR3 DNA sequence: TGTGCCAGCAGCCGGGGGGGGAACACTGAAGCTTTCTTT.

The rearrangement links TRBV10-2 to TRBJ1-5; unclear D gene. Germline CDR1 and CDR2: WSHSY and SAAADI. Between the trimmed V and J ends, which lost 5 bases and 6 bases, there was a span of 14 bases. The CDR3 covers 14 residues. The CDR3 here is CASSLAPGFQPQHF. For the CDR3, the DNA is TGCGCCAGCAGTTTGGCGCCGGGTTTTCAGCCCCAGCATTTT.

V and J are TRBV12-3 or TRBV12-4 and TRBJ2-7, with TRBD1 identical over 9 bases. J lost 0 bases, V lost 7 bases, and 10 bases had no gene match. This CDR3 has 16 residues. CDR3 nucleotide sequence: TGTGCCAGCACCCTCTCGGACAGGGGTGACTCCTACGAGCAGTACTTC. Amino acid sequence: CASTLSDRGDSYEQYF.

The chain links TRBV29-1 to TRBJ2-1; 8 positions match TRBD2. With V trimmed by 1 base and J by 5 bases, 4 bases remained unmatched. Germline CDR1 reads SQVTM; CDR2 reads ANQGSEA. This CDR3 has 14 amino acids. In DNA form, the CDR3 reads TGCAGCGTTGAAGCGACTAGCGCCAACAATGAGCAGTTCTTC. Residues: CSVEATSANNEQFF.

The CDR3 coding sequence is TGTGCCAGCAGCTTTGATTCCGAAGGACCTCGGTACTTC. Protein sequence: CASSFDSEGPRYF. The chain employs TRBV5-4 and TRBJ2-5; D gene uncertain. Trimming stripped 2 bases from V and 13 bases from J, with 18 bases between. The CDR3 sequence is 13 residues long. In germline, CDR1 is SGHNT, CDR2 YYREEE (reference sequence).

The chain recombines TRBV12-3 or TRBV12-4 with TRBJ1-2; a possible D gene is TRBD1 (6 bases). CDR3 length: 13 residues. V lost 2 bases and J lost 3, with 7 bases in between. CDR3 protein: CASSLWGHYGYTF. In nucleotides, the CDR3 is TGTGCCAGCAGTTTATGGGGGCACTATGGCTACACCTTC.

The chain joins TRBV6-5 to TRBJ2-3, with D possibly TRBD2 on 7 matching bases. Germline lookup yields CDR1 MNHEY and CDR2 SVGAGI. V was cut by 0 bases and J by 3 bases, with 13 bases left in between. The CDR3 has 16 amino acids. This chain's CDR3 is CASSYSAGQGTDTQYF. As DNA, the CDR3 is TGTGCCAGCAGTTACTCAGCGGGGCAGGGGACAGATACGCAGTATTTT.

The rearrangement links TRBV10-3 to TRBJ2-3; 8 nucleotides match TRBD2. This CDR3 has 16 residues. With 10 bases clipped from V and 1 base from J, the junction kept 13 bases outside the gene matches. Germline V gene data show CDR1 as ENHRY and CDR2 as SYGVKD. Written as DNA, the CDR3 is TGTGCCACCAGAACTACCCGGGAGGGCCGCACAGATACGCAGTATTTT. Its protein is CATRTTREGRTDTQYF.

As regards this clonotype: At one of its ends the junction is not consistent with the germline gene, which may arise from a read error. The J gene is TRBJ1-6, the V gene TRBV25-1; 7 positions match TRBD1. The germline CDR1 and CDR2 sequences are MGHDK and SYGVNS. This CDR3 is 14 amino acids long. CDR3 in amino acids: CASSAPGGSSPFHF. The CDR3 nucleotides are TGTGCCAGCAGTGCTCCAGGGGGGTCTTCACCCTTCCACTTT. Full variable domain (rest looked up from reference TRBV25-1 and TRBJ1-6): EADIYQTPRYLVIGTGKKITLECSQTMGHDKMYWYQQDPGMELHLIHYSYGVNSTEKGDLSSESTVSRIRTEHFPLTLESARPSHTSQYLCASSAPGGSSPFHFGNGTRLTVT.

Comment on this clonotype: One junction end disagrees with the germline gene, perhaps due to a read error. V gene TRBV20-1 combines with J gene TRBJ2-1, with 11 bases fitting TRBD2. The CDR3 loop spans 15 amino acids. Germline CDR1 is DFQATT and CDR2 is SNEGSKA (reference sequence). CDR3 bases: TGCAGTACTAGAAGGCTAGCGGGAGGAGGGGATGAGCAGTTCTTC. The encoded protein is CSTRRLAGGGDEQFF.

The chain couples TRBV7-9 to TRBJ2-5; D unresolved. The J call is uncertain, as TRBJ2-7 better fits the DNA end. This CDR3 contains 13 residues. Looked up from germline, CDR1 is SEHNR and CDR2 is FQNEAQ (reference sequence). The CDR3 is CASAQSQNYEQYF. The CDR3 nucleotides are TGTGCCAGCGCCCAGAGTCAGAACTACGAGCAGTACTTC.

The chain has TRBV5-1 and TRBJ1-2; 7 bases agree with TRBD1. The junction had 10 bases not matched to a gene; V was cut back by 5 bases and J by 3 bases. In germline, CDR1 is SGHRS, CDR2 YFSETQ. CDR3 size: 15 residues. CDR3 sequence: CASRQTGDGDYGYTF. CDR3 DNA sequence: TGCGCCAGCAGGCAAACAGGGGACGGGGACTATGGCTACACCTTC.

This clonotype has a single count. The rearrangement links TRBV20-1 to TRBJ2-1, with 11 bases identical to TRBD1. V trimming: 2 bases; J trimming: 5 bases; junction bases outside the gene matches: 8. The CDR3 spans 16 residues. CDR1 is DFQATT and CDR2 is SNEGSKA in the germline V gene (reference sequence). CDR3 DNA: TGCAGTGCTAGATGGCCGGGACAGGGGGGGAACAATGAGCAGTTCTTC. The encoded protein is CSARWPGQGGNNEQFF.

The table lists this clonotype with a count of one. The CDR3 DNA reads as TGTGCCAGCAGCTTAGTGGGTCGAGGGGCCAAAGAGACCCAGTACTTC. Protein: CASSLVGRGAKETQYF. The chain employs TRBV7-9 and TRBJ2-5, with D tentatively TRBD1 or TRBD2 (5 bases each). V gave up 1 base and J gave up 3 bases, with 15 bases separating them. Germline V lookup: CDR1 SEHNR, CDR2 FQNEAQ (reference sequence). This CDR3 spans 16 amino acids.

The chain uses TRBV6-5 and TRBJ2-3; 9 nucleotides match TRBD1. The CDR3 is 14 amino acids. Germline CDR1 is MNHEY and CDR2 is SVGAGI. The junction had 4 bases not matched to a gene; V was cut back by 6 bases and J by 3 bases. The CDR3, as DNA: TGTGCCAGCAGAGGGACAGGGAAGACAGATACGCAGTATTTT. Its translation: CASRGTGKTDTQYF.

The chain employs TRBV2 and TRBJ2-1, with 10 bases lining up with TRBD2. Trimming removed 5 bases from V and 3 bases from J; junction bases left unmatched: 7. The germline CDR1 and CDR2 sequences are SNHLY and FYNNEI. The CDR3 totals 16 residues. The CDR3 DNA reads TGTGCCAGCAGTTACCGGAGCGGGGGGGTCTACAATGAGCAGTTCTTC. Translating gives CASSYRSGGVYNEQFF. The whole variable domain, filled in from reference TRBV2 and TRBJ2-1, reads EPEVTQTPSHQVTQMGQEVILRCVPISNHLYFYWYRQILGQKVEFLVSFYNNEISEKSEIFDDQFSVERPDGSNFTLKIRSTKLEDSAMYFCASSYRSGGVYNEQFFGPGTRLTVL.